This TCR beta chain was sequenced during a study of cytomegalovirus exposure and HLA in healthy donors. TCRdb keeps only in-frame clones here, not all; method: immunoSEQ multiplex PCR. There are 100,000 to 150,000 clones in the sample; around 94% occur only once, and 1% to 1.5% lies in the top ten. There are 15 residues in the CDR3. Per the germline V gene, CDR1 is MNHEY and CDR2 is SVGAGI. V lost 5 bases to trimming and J lost 0 bases, with 10 bases between them. About this clone itself: As yet, its antigen is unknown.

Study observations and caveats: In vitro, three CMV-associated chains proved specific for CMV antigens.

The TCR originated in a woman between 18 and 29 years old in good health and CMV-seronegative. The sequenced sample consisted of PBMCs. V usage is TRBV6-5 and J usage is TRBJ2-2, with D tentatively TRBD1 (6 bases). CDR3 residues: CASSPDRSNTGELFF. CDR3 nucleotides: TGTGCCAGCAGTCCCGACAGGTCGAACACCGGGGAGCTGTTTTTT.